This T cell receptor (beta chain) was profiled in a study of blood T cell repertoires in COVID-19. Trimming removed 6 bases from V and 3 bases from J; junction bases left unmatched: 9. The CDR3 runs 17 residues. Germline CDR1 and CDR2: MNHEY and SVGEGT. Using immunoSEQ multiplex PCR, the repertoire was profiled, and TCRdb retains in-frame clones only, with some absent. The sample has some 110,000 clones; 75% to 90% are singletons. The source material was peripheral blood. The genes are TRBV6-2 or TRBV6-3 and TRBJ2-3; TRBD2 matches at 13 bases. The TCR was taken from a woman of 80 years or more with COVID-19, enrolled during active disease. The CDR3 DNA reads as TGTGCCAGCAGCTTACTAAGGACTAGCGGGAGAACAGATACGCAGTATTTT. Protein: CASSLLRTSGRTDTQYF.